This T cell receptor beta chain appears in the sequencing data of a study of blood T cell repertoires in COVID-19. Original processing notes: Amplification of reference gene primers was used by the study to estimate nucleated cell counts. The protocol was immunoSEQ multiplex PCR, while the TCRdb copy is restricted to in-frame clones and leaves out a portion. D and trimming come from the DNA, and the V and J calls and clone size come from that table. In the table there are 250,000 or so clones, approximately 90% of which are singletons. Assignments of participants to cohorts depended upon their own reported clinical history. This clone was recorded a few times. The sample consisted of PBMCs or T cells enriched from blood (not recorded which). The receptor's source is a human donor in a cohort exposed to, infected with or recovered from COVID-19 (not recorded which). The donor label of this sample is uncertain.

The CDR3 loop reads CASSPTWGGAPRDGYTF. The CDR3 bases are TGTGCCAGCAGCCCCACATGGGGAGGGGCCCCAAGGGATGGCTACACCTTC. This rearrangement joins TRBV9 to TRBJ1-2; D may be TRBD1 (5 bases). Trimming took off 4 bases at V and 6 bases at J, with 25 bases between the two ends. Looked up from germline, CDR1 is SGDLS and CDR2 is YYNGEE. CDR3 length: 17 amino acids. Drawing the rest from reference TRBV9 and TRBJ1-2, the complete variable domain is DSGVTQTPKHLITATGQRVTLRCSPRSGDLSVYWYQQSLDQGLQFLIQYYNGEERAKGNILERFSAQQFPDLHSELNLSSLELGDSALYFCASSPTWGGAPRDGYTFGSGTRLTVV.